This TCR beta chain is from a study of metastatic and nonmetastatic thyroid tumors. Study at large: Where malignant and benign thyroid patients were concerned, repertoires were compared across blood and tumor or nodule tissue. The study, taken as a whole, reports: As reported, TCR beta diversity in blood and tumor was significantly higher in malignant thyroid tumors than in benign nodules.

TCRdb reanalyzed the PCR reads with MiXCR. Found here are about 59,000 clones, about a sixth of them singletons; the top ten hold roughly a tenth. Within the sample, this clone is medium-sized. Its antigen remains unknown. Prior to thyroid surgery, none of the patients had received any treatment. Trimming cost V 1 base and J 4 bases, with 16 bases left between them. Germline lookup yields CDR1 MNHNS and CDR2 SASEGT. The CDR3 loop spans 16 amino acids. The TCR originated in a male donor with papillary thyroid cancer or a benign thyroid nodule (not recorded which). Some clones in this sample may be carry-over from other donors' samples. Sequenced material: blood. This rearrangement joins TRBV6-1 to TRBJ1-2; perhaps TRBD1 as D (5 bases). CDR3 nucleotides: TGTGCCAGCAGTGAAGAGAATCCGGGACGCACCTATGGCTACACCTTC. Translating gives CASSEENPGRTYGYTF.